Only a few counts were recorded for the clone carrying this T cell receptor (beta chain). The target antigen is unknown. TCRdb re-called the RT-PCR reads through MiXCR, storing one row per CDR3 protein. The sample holds under 800,000 distinct CDR3 sequences, roughly 14% seen once. The sample belongs to a study of response to subunit inactivated influenza vaccine. General study results and limits: With each seasonal influenza vaccination, the authors suggested, few new T cells are recruited.

The receptor's source is a man in his fifties who received an inactivated influenza vaccine. Sample: PBMCs from blood, taken 14 to 15 days before vaccination.

CDR3 protein: CATSAAGSAYNEQFF. The CDR3 DNA is TGTGCCACCAGTGCAGCGGGGAGCGCCTACAATGAGCAGTTCTTC. The chain combines TRBV24-1 with TRBJ2-1; 7 bases are shared with TRBD2. CDR1 and CDR2 from the germline V gene are KGHDR and SFDVKD. The V gene end was trimmed by 5 bases and the J gene end by 2 bases; junction bases not matched to a gene: 5. The CDR3 contains 15 residues.